The rows below give T cell receptor beta chains drawn from one sample of a study of TIL therapy for anti-PD-1-resistant metastatic lung cancer. The table came from immunoSEQ multiplex PCR; TCRdb's copy has only in-frame clones and leaves some out. The table shows some 60,000 clones, with roughly two thirds occurring only once. Sample: blood, taken at baseline. These receptors were taken from a person between 25 and 80 years old with non-small cell lung cancer. Both conserved end residues are part of each CDR3. A D gene is named only where the DNA matches it firmly. The size field is filled for only some rows; it gives once, few, many or a size class.

clone size	D gene	J gene	V gene	CDR3 DNA	CDR3 protein
-	TRBD2	TRBJ2-1	TRBV11-2	TGTGCCAGCAGCTTTTCAGCGGGAGGTATCAATGAGCAGTTCTTC	CASSFSAGGINEQFF
-	TRBD2	TRBJ2-7	TRBV10-3	TGTGCCATCAGTGAGGTTCGGGGGGGGCCAAACGAGCAGTACTTC	CAISEVRGGPNEQYF
-	TRBD1	TRBJ2-7	TRBV14	TGTGCCAGCAGCCCTTGGACAGGACCGGGAGAGCAGTACTTC	CASSPWTGPGEQYF
-	TRBD2	TRBJ2-7	TRBV27	TGTGCCAGCAGTTTACGGGGGGAGCCCCCCTACGAGCAGTACTTC	CASSLRGEPPYEQYF
-	TRBD2	TRBJ2-5	TRBV7-6	TGTGCCAGCAGCCTGACTAGCGGGGGGCCGGGGACCCAGTACTTC	CASSLTSGGPGTQYF
-	TRBD1	TRBJ2-2	TRBV5-1	TGCGCCAGCAGCAAGCAAACAGGGGTCTCCGGGGAGCTGTTTTTT	CASSKQTGVSGELFF
-	TRBD2	TRBJ2-5	TRBV6-1	TGTGCCAGCAGTGTGGGGGGGGGAGAGACCCAGTACTTC	CASSVGGGETQYF
-	TRBD1	TRBJ1-1	TRBV13	TGTGCCAGCAGCTGGGGGACAGGGGGAACCGTCGCTGAAGCTTTCTTT	CASSWGTGGTVAEAFF
few	TRBD1	TRBJ1-2	TRBV5-6	TGTGCCAGCAGCCCGGGACAGCCTAACTATGGCTACACCTTC	CASSPGQPNYGYTF
once	-	TRBJ2-7	TRBV11-2	TGTGCCAGCAGCTTAGGGACAGACTACGAGCAGTACTTC	CASSLGTDYEQYF
-	-	TRBJ1-1	TRBV2	TGTGCCAGCAGTGGTCCTTTCTTT	CASSGPFF
few	-	TRBJ1-1	TRBV10-1	TGCGCCAGCAGTGATCACGGCACTGAAGCTTTCTTT	CASSDHGTEAFF
-	TRBD1	TRBJ1-4	TRBV19	TGTGCCAGTAGCTCTCGACGGACAGGGAATGAAAAACTGTTTTTT	CASSSRRTGNEKLFF
few	-	TRBJ1-2	TRBV20-1	TGCAGTGCACCGGAGTGGGGTGGCTACACCTTC	CSAPEWGGYTF
few	-	TRBJ1-1	TRBV14	TGTGCCAGCAGCCTCTCCCCCTGGGGGGACACTGAAGCTTTCTTT	CASSLSPWGDTEAFF
-	TRBD2	TRBJ2-5	TRBV14	TGTGCCAGCAGCCGTTGGGGAAGCGGGGGCCCGGCATGGGAGACCCAGTACTTC	CASSRWGSGGPAWETQYF
-	TRBD1	TRBJ1-6	TRBV10-2	TGCGCCAGCAATCCGGAAGGACAGGAGTATAATTCACCCCTCCACTTT	CASNPEGQEYNSPLHF
-	-	TRBJ2-1	TRBV11-2	TGTGCCAGCAGCCCGGGACTCTTTGAGCAGTTCTTC	CASSPGLFEQFF
-	TRBD1	TRBJ1-1	TRBV5-1	TGCGCCAGCAGCGTGGGACAGCTGAACACTGAAGCTTTCTTT	CASSVGQLNTEAFF
-	TRBD1	TRBJ2-5	TRBV5-4	TGTGCCAGTACAGTCACAGGGGATGGAGAGACCCAGTACTTC	CASTVTGDGETQYF
many	TRBD2	TRBJ2-5	TRBV19	TGTGCCAGTGGACTAGCGGGAGTAGGGGAGACCCAGTACTTC	CASGLAGVGETQYF
-	-	TRBJ2-5	TRBV5-1	TGCGCCAGCAGCTTGGAGGCAGCCGTCCAAGAGACCCAGTACTTC	CASSLEAAVQETQYF
-	-	TRBJ1-1	TRBV19	TGTGCCAGTAGTATTGGGCAGCCGCTACTATTT	CASSIGQPLLF
once	-	TRBJ1-3	TRBV28	TGTGCCAGCAGTTTAAGTCAGATGTCTGGAAACACCATATATTTT	CASSLSQMSGNTIYF
-	-	TRBJ2-1	TRBV6-5	TGTGCCAGCAGCCGACAGGTGGAGAATGAGCAGTTCTTC	CASSRQVENEQFF
once	-	TRBJ2-3	TRBV6-5	TGTGCCAGCAGTAACCCCACAGATACGCAGTATTTT	CASSNPTDTQYF
once	-	TRBJ2-5	TRBV29-1	TGCAGCGTTGGGCGGCGAGAGACCCAGTACTTC	CSVGRRETQYF
once	-	TRBJ2-1	TRBV6-1	TGTGCCAGCAGTGAAACTCCCCCTGGCGAGCAGTTCTTC	CASSETPPGEQFF
-	-	TRBJ2-7	TRBV5-1	TGCGCCAGCAGCTTGGGGTCAGGGCAGACCTACGAGCAGTACTTC	CASSLGSGQTYEQYF
few	-	TRBJ2-3	TRBV19	TGTGCCAGTAGTATTGGACGGGGCCCTACAGATACGCAGTATTTT	CASSIGRGPTDTQYF
-	TRBD1	TRBJ2-7	TRBV30	TGTGCCTGGAAGACAGGGGGGACCTACGAGCAGTACTTC	CAWKTGGTYEQYF
-	-	TRBJ2-5	TRBV9	TGTGCCAGCAGCGTAGGCGCCGGGTCCCGGTTTCAAGAGACCCAGTACTTC	CASSVGAGSRFQETQYF
once	-	TRBJ1-2	TRBV15	TGTGCCACCAGCAGAGATCCCCAGGGCTATGGCTACACCTTC	CATSRDPQGYGYTF